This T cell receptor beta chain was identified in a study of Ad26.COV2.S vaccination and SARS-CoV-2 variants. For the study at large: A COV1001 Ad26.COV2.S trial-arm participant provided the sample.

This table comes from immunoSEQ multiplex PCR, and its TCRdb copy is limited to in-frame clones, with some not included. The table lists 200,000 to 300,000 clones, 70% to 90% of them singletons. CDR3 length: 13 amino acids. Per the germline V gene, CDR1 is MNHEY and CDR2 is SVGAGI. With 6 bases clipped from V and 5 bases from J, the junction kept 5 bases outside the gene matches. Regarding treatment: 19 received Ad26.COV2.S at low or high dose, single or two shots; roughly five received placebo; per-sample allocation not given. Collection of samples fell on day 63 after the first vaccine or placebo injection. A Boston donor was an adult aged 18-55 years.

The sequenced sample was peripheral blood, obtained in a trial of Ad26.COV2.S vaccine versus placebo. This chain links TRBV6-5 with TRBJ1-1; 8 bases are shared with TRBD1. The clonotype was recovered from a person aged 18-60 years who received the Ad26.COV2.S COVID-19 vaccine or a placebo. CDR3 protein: CASSWTGRTEAFF. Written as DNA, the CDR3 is TGTGCCAGCAGCTGGACAGGGAGGACTGAAGCTTTCTTT.